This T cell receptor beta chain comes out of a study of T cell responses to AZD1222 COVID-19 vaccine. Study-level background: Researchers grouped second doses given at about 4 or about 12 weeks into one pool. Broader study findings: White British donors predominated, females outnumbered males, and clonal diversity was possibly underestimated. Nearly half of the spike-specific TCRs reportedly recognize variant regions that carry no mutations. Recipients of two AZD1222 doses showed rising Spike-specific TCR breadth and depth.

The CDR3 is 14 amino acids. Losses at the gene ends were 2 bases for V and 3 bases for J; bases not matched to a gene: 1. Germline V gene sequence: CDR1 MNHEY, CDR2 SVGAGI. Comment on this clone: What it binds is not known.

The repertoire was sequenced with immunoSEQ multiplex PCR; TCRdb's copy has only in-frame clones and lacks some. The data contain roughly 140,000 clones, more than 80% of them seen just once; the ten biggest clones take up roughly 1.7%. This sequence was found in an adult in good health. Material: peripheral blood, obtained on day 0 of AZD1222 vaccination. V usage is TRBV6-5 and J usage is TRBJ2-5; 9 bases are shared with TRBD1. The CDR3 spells CASSYRQGEETQYF. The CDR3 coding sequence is TGTGCCAGCAGTTACCGACAGGGGGAAGAGACCCAGTACTTC.